These 11 T cell receptor beta chains came from one sample sequenced in a study of blood T cell repertoires in COVID-19. Assay: immunoSEQ multiplex PCR; the TCRdb copy retains only in-frame clones and omits some. The sample yields more than 95,000 clones, about 74% seen once. The sample consisted of peripheral blood. The receptors originated from a man in his sixties with acute or convalescent COVID-19.

This chain joins TRBV6-5 and TRBJ1-1; D remains unclear. V was clipped by 5 bases and J by 3 bases, with 13 bases between them. Germline loops: CDR1 MNHEY, CDR2 SVGAGI. The CDR3 covers 14 residues. The CDR3 DNA is TGTGCCAGCAGTACCCCCGGAGAGCACACTGAAGCTTTCTTT. The encoded protein is CASSTPGEHTEAFF.

This chain uses TRBV29-1 with TRBJ1-1; D is ambiguous. V was pared by 6 bases and J by 1 base, with 9 bases between. Germline V gene lookup returns CDR1 SQVTM and CDR2 ANQGSEA. CDR3 length: 12 residues. CDR3 in amino acids: CSVGDWNTEAFF. The CDR3 bases are TGCAGCGTCGGAGACTGGAACACTGAAGCTTTCTTT. The full variable domain, in which reference TRBV29-1 and TRBJ1-1 provide the parts outside the CDR3, is SAVISQKPSRDICQRGTSLTIQCQVDSQVTMMFWYRQQPGQSLTLIATANQGSEATYESGFVIDKFPISRPNLTFSTLTVSNMSPEDSSIYLCSVGDWNTEAFFGQGTRLTVV.

In this sample, this clone turned up a few times. This rearrangement joins TRBV4-2 to TRBJ1-2; tentatively, D is TRBD1 (6 bases). The V end lost 0 bases, the J end lost 2 bases, and 10 bases lay between the germline ends. CDR1 is LGHNA and CDR2 is YNFKEQ in the germline V gene. The CDR3 sequence is 15 residues long. Here the CDR3 reads CASSQDPDSNYGYTF. The CDR3 nucleotides are TGTGCCAGCAGCCAAGATCCGGACAGCAACTATGGCTACACCTTC.

Only a few counts were recorded for this clone. The chain joins TRBV11-2 to TRBJ1-2; 7 bases agree with TRBD1. This CDR3 has 15 amino acids. Germline lookup yields CDR1 SGHAT and CDR2 FQNNGV. After removal of 5 bases from V and 9 bases from J, the junction contained 15 bases not matched to a gene. The CDR3 spells CASSGVGTDLWSYTF. The CDR3 nucleotides are TGTGCCAGCAGCGGAGTCGGGACAGATTTATGGAGCTACACCTTC.

The genes are TRBV5-1 and TRBJ2-2; 7 bases fit TRBD1. From germline, CDR1 is SGHRS and CDR2 YFSETQ. This CDR3 region has 15 residues. J was trimmed by 2 bases and V by 4 bases; bases with no gene match: 5. In DNA, the CDR3 is TGCGCCAGCAGCCCCCAGGGGGACAACACCGGGGAGCTGTTTTTT. It yields the protein CASSPQGDNTGELFF.

The V gene is TRBV5-1, the J gene TRBJ1-2; D is perhaps TRBD1 (6 bases). With 0 bases removed from V and 0 bases from J, the gap between germline ends came to 12 bases. The CDR3 is 16 residues long. Germline V gene lookup returns CDR1 SGHRS and CDR2 YFSETQ. CDR3 region: CASSLVPTGTNYGYTF. CDR3 DNA sequence: TGCGCCAGCAGCTTGGTCCCCACAGGGACTAACTATGGCTACACCTTC.

This rearrangement joins TRBV3-1 (or the pseudogene TRBV3-2) to TRBJ1-4, with D unclear. This CDR3 is built from 15 residues. V was clipped by 2 bases and J by 5 bases, with 12 bases between them. CDR1 is LGHDT, CDR2 YNNKEL, per germline (reference sequence). CDR3 region: CASSQTRRENEKLFF. CDR3 DNA: TGTGCCAGCAGCCAAACCCGGAGGGAGAATGAAAAACTGTTTTTT.

The J gene is TRBJ2-2, the V gene TRBV4-1; 9 positions match TRBD1. Trimming removed 0 bases from V and 6 bases from J; junction bases left unmatched: 5. There are 16 residues in the CDR3. CDR1 is MGHRA and CDR2 is YSYEKL in the germline V gene. CDR3 coding DNA: TGCGCCAGCAGCCAAGATGGGGACAGGGTCTCCGGGGAGCTGTTTTTT. Translated, it gives CASSQDGDRVSGELFF.

The rearrangement uses TRBV10-3 and TRBJ2-3; D perhaps matches TRBD2 (6 bases). This CDR3 spans 16 amino acids. The V end lost 3 bases, the J end lost 4 bases, and 17 bases lay between the germline ends. From germline, CDR1 is ENHRY and CDR2 SYGVKD. The DNA for the CDR3 is TGTGCCATCAGTGATCCCTTTGCGGGGCGATCAGATACGCAGTATTTT. Protein product: CAISDPFAGRSDTQYF.

The gene calls are TRBV6-6 and TRBJ1-2, with a tentative D call TRBD1 (6 bases). The CDR3 length is 12 residues. V was cut by 8 bases and J by 7 bases, with 14 bases left in between. The germline CDR1 and CDR2 sequences are MNHNY and SVGAGI (reference sequence). The CDR3 sequence is CASWTGGPGYTF. CDR3 DNA: TGTGCCAGCTGGACGGGGGGCCCTGGCTACACCTTC.

This clone is a singleton in its sample. V usage is TRBV6-5 and J usage is TRBJ2-7; maybe TRBD2 (5 bases). CDR3 length equals 16 residues. Germline CDR1 MNHEY, CDR2 SVGAGI. The V end lost 2 bases, the J end lost 7 bases, and 21 bases lay between the germline ends. The CDR3 DNA is TGTGCCAGCAGTTACAGTCAGAGGGTCGGAGCTCTGGAGCAGTACTTC. Residues: CASSYSQRVGALEQYF.